The subject of this entry is one T cell receptor beta chain. What it binds is not known. The data belong to a study of blood T cells in healthy people across ages. This CDR3 spans 13 amino acids. Germline CDR1 SQVTM, CDR2 ANQGSEA. V lost 3 bases and J 2 bases, leaving 11 bases between the germline ends. Study-wide findings and caveats: The study lacked donor CMV status, which possibly confounded expanded clonotype changes. It was not possible, with unsorted PBMCs, to conclusively compare naive and antigen-experienced cells. A strong correlation was found between TCR beta diversity and the percentage of naive T cells.

The donors, aged about 6 to 100, were healthy Caucasians from Russia. A second 7 to 11 cycle PCR used barcoded and J-beta primers. TCRdb fed the 5' RACE reads into MiXCR, producing one record per CDR3 protein. The sample lists around 1,700,000 distinct CDR3 sequences; roughly 30% were seen once. Material: blood. This TCR was recovered from a woman in her thirties in good health. The V gene is TRBV29-1, the J gene TRBJ2-7, with D perhaps TRBD1 (5 bases). The CDR3 coding sequence is TGCAGCGTTGATAGTCAGGGTGCCTACGAGCAGTACTTC. Its protein product is CSVDSQGAYEQYF.